This TCR beta chain is drawn from a study of T cell responses to AZD1222 COVID-19 vaccine. Study-level points and caveats: Across spike, vaccine-associated CD4 TCRs were found, dominant at 160-218 and 743-854. Repertoires in all cases were sampled only once the peak T cell response had passed.

Concerning this clone itself: What it binds is unknown. Germline is not matched at one junction end, which may reflect a read error.

This CDR3 has 11 amino acids. The germline V gene encodes CDR1 DFQATT and CDR2 SNEGSKA (reference sequence). Produced via immunoSEQ multiplex PCR; TCRdb's table is partial and in-frame only. The top ten clones hold 4.5% to 5% of a sample with about 94,000 clones, roughly 85% of them seen once. The source of this sequence is an adult who received the AZD1222 COVID-19 vaccine. The chain joins TRBV20-1 to TRBJ2-1; 8 nucleotides line up with TRBD2. The input for sequencing was peripheral blood, taken 28 days after the second AZD1222 dose. The CDR3 sequence: CTGGGYNEQFF. The CDR3 DNA sequence: TGTACCGGGGGGGGTTACAATGAGCAGTTCTTC.